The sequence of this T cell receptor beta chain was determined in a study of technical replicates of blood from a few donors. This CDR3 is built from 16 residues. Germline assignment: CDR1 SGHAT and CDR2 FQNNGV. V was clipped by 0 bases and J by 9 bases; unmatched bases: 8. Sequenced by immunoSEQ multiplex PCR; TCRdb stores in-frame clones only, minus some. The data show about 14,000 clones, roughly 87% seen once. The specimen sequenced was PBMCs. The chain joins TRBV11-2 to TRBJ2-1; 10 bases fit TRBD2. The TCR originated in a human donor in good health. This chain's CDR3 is CASSLDLFLAGVEQFF. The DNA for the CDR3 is TGTGCCAGCAGCTTAGATCTATTCCTAGCGGGAGTTGAGCAGTTCTTC.